This TCR beta chain was profiled in a study of vaccination effects on CD4 cells after COVID-19. General study points: Clones induced by infection and by vaccine showed marked clonal contraction late after vaccination.

Before any sequencing was done, the ViraFEST assay used viral peptide pools to expand antigen-specific CD4+ T cells. Upon completion of 10 to 11 days in culture, CD4+ T cells were isolated. Participants got two doses of BNT162b2 or mRNA-1273 vaccine. For each well, 2 million to 2.5 million PBMC were cultured with 9 to 10 IU/ml IL-2 and 9.5 to 10 ug/ml peptides. IL-2 medium supplanted half the medium on days 3 and 7. Clones were read by immunoSEQ multiplex PCR, and TCRdb kept only the in-frame ones, dropping some. The sample has approximately 65,000 clones; just under 75% are singletons. There are 11 residues in the CDR3. V was trimmed by 4 bases and J by 5 bases, leaving 6 bases between them. Looked up from germline, CDR1 is SGHDT and CDR2 is YYEEEE. This clone was detected only once. Its specificity is unknown.

The chain links TRBV5-6 to TRBJ1-1; D gene uncertain. The source of this sequence is a human donor who received a COVID-19 vaccine. Sequenced here: CD4+ T cells from PBMCs cultured with HCoV-229E spike peptides, sampled after COVID-19 vaccination. CDR3 sequence: CASSRETEAFF. For the CDR3, the DNA is TGTGCCAGCAGCCGGGAAACTGAAGCTTTCTTT.